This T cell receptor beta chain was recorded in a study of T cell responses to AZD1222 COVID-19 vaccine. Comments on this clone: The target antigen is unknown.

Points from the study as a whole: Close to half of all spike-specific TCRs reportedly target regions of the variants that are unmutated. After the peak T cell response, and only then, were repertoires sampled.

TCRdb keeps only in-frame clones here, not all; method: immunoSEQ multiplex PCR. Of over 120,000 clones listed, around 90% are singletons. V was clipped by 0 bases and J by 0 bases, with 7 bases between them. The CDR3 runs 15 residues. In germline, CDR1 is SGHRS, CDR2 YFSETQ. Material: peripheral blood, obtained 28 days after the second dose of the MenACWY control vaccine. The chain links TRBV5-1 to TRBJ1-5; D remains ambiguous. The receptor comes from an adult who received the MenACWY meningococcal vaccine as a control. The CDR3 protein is CASSLGPYSNQPQHF. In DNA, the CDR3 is TGCGCCAGCAGCTTGGGGCCGTATAGCAATCAGCCCCAGCATTTT.